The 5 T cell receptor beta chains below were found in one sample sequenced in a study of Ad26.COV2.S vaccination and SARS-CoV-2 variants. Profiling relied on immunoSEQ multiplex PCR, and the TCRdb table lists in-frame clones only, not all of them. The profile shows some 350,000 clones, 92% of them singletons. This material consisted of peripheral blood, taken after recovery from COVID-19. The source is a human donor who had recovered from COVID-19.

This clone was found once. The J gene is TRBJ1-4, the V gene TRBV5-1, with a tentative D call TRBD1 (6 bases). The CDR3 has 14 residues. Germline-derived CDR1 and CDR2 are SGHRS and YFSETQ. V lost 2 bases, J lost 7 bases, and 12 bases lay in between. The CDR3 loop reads CASSFRGPGEKLFF. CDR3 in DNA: TGCGCCAGCAGCTTCCGGGGGCCGGGTGAAAAACTGTTTTTT.

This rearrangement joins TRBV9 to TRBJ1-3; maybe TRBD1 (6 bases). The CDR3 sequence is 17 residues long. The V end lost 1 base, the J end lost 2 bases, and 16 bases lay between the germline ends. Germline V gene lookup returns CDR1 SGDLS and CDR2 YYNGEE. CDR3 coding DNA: TGTGCCAGCAGCGTAAAAGGAGAGGGGGTGACTGGAAACACCATATATTTT. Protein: CASSVKGEGVTGNTIYF.

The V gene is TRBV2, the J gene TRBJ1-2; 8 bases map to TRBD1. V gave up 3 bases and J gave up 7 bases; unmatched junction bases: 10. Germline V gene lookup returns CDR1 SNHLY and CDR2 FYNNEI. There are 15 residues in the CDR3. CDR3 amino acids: CASSESGRGPVGYTF. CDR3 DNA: TGTGCCAGCAGTGAGAGCGGCAGGGGGCCGGTTGGCTACACCTTC.

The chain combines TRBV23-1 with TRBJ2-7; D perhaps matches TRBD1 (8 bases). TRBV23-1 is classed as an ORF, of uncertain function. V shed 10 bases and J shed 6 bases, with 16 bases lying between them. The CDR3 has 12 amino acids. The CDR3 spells CAISDREGEQYF. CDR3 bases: TGCGCCATCTCGGACAGGGAGGGCGAGCAGTACTTC.

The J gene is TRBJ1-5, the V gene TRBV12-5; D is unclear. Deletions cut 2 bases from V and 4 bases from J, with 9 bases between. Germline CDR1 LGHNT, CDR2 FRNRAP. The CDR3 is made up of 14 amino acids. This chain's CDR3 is CASGLTLRNQPQHF. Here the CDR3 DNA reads TGTGCTAGTGGTTTGACGTTGAGGAATCAGCCCCAGCATTTT.